The 24 T cell receptor beta chains in this list originate from one sample, sequenced in a study of blood T cell repertoires in COVID-19. Measured with immunoSEQ multiplex PCR; TCRdb has only the in-frame clones, and not every one. The sample has roughly 200,000 clones; approximately 81% are singletons. The material sequenced was peripheral blood. The receptors were gathered from a woman older than 75 with acute or convalescent COVID-19.

Points on this clone: Compared with germline, one end of the junction differs, possibly owing to a read error. The chain links TRBV28 to TRBJ1-4, with a possible D match to TRBD1 (6 bases). CDR1 and CDR2 (germline): MDHEN, SYDVKM. The CDR3 has 12 amino acids. CDR3 DNA sequence: TGTGCCAGCAGTCTCCGGGACAAGCTTACCCTTTTT. As protein: CASSLRDKLTLF.

CDR3 sequence (DNA): TGCGCCAGCAGCCCTACTGAGGGACTGGGCGATGAAAAACTGTTTTTT. Protein: CASSPTEGLGDEKLFF. The chain employs TRBV4-3 and TRBJ1-4; a possible D gene is TRBD1 (5 bases). The germline V and J ends were trimmed by 4 bases and 6 bases, with 18 bases remaining between them. There are 16 residues in the CDR3. Germline lookup yields CDR1 LGHNA and CDR2 YSLEER.

The V and J genes are TRBV10-3 and TRBJ1-1, with TRBD1 matching over 7 bases. CDR1 is ENHRY, CDR2 SYGVKD, per germline. The V and J ends lost 11 bases and 7 bases, in that order; junction bases with no gene match: 13. The CDR3 spans 13 residues. CDR3 amino acids: CASGTAGLIEAFF. In DNA form, the CDR3 reads TGTGCCTCCGGGACAGCGGGCCTAATTGAAGCTTTCTTT.

The chain carries TRBV2 and TRBJ1-1; D unresolved. Trimming cost V 8 bases and J 1 base, with 11 bases left between them. Germline CDR1 and CDR2: SNHLY and FYNNEI. CDR3 length equals 13 residues. The CDR3 DNA reads TGTGCCAGCCTACGAACGCGGAACACTGAAGCTTTCTTT. Residues: CASLRTRNTEAFF. The full variable domain, in which reference TRBV2 and TRBJ1-1 provide the parts outside the CDR3, is EPEVTQTPSHQVTQMGQEVILRCVPISNHLYFYWYRQILGQKVEFLVSFYNNEISEKSEIFDDQFSVERPDGSNFTLKIRSTKLEDSAMYFCASLRTRNTEAFFGQGTRLTVV.

The rearrangement links TRBV7-8 to TRBJ2-7, with D possibly matching TRBD1 (5 bases). The CDR3 spans 13 residues. With 5 bases removed from V and 9 bases from J, the gap between germline ends came to 17 bases. CDR1 is SGHVS, CDR2 FQNEAQ, per germline. CDR3 sequence: CASSPKGGQSQYF. The CDR3 bases are TGTGCCAGCAGCCCAAAAGGCGGACAATCGCAGTACTTC.

As to this clone: The junction does not match germline at one end; this may be a read error. The chain employs TRBV4-3 and TRBJ2-1, with TRBD2 matching 9 bases. The CDR3 contains 13 residues. Germline V gene data show CDR1 as LGHNA and CDR2 as YSLEER. CDR3 bases: TGCGCCAGCAGCCAAGTGGGGACTAGCAAGAGGGTCTTC. Its protein product is CASSQVGTSKRVF.

V usage is TRBV7-9 and J usage is TRBJ2-7; 7 nucleotides line up with TRBD1. Germline lookup yields CDR1 SEHNR and CDR2 FQNEAQ (reference sequence). V lost 4 bases and J lost 9; bases outside the gene matches: 12. The CDR3 spans 14 residues. The CDR3 sequence is CASSSDRDRSMQYF. CDR3 bases: TGTGCCAGCAGCTCAGACAGGGATCGGTCAATGCAGTACTTC.

The chain has TRBV10-1 and TRBJ2-5; 13 bases match TRBD2. The CDR3 extends over 14 amino acids. V was clipped by 2 bases and J by 8 bases; unmatched bases: 2. Germline V gives CDR1 WNHNN, CDR2 SYGVQD (reference sequence). CDR3 nucleotides: TGCGCCAGCAGTGAGACTAGCGGGAGGGTTACCCAGTACTTC. It encodes CASSETSGRVTQYF.

The CDR3 DNA reads TGTGCCAGCTCACCTTCACTGGGACAGGAAGGGGACTATGGCTACACCTTC. This sequence encodes CASSPSLGQEGDYGYTF. The chain couples TRBV18 to TRBJ1-2; TRBD1 aligns across 8 bases. The CDR3 has 17 residues. The germline gives CDR1 KGHSH, CDR2 LQKENI. V shed 3 bases, J shed 3 bases, and the junction held 12 bases outside the gene matches.

The chain is built from TRBV5-1 and TRBJ2-7; 7 bases are shared with TRBD1. The CDR3 length is 14 residues. Germline values: CDR1 SGHRS, CDR2 YFSETQ. The V and J ends lost 2 bases and 3 bases, in that order; junction bases with no gene match: 5. The CDR3 protein is CASSFGDRVYEQYF. The CDR3, as DNA: TGCGCCAGCAGCTTTGGAGACAGGGTCTACGAGCAGTACTTC.

The gene calls are TRBV7-2 and TRBJ1-6, with D unresolved. The CDR3 length is 14 residues. V was trimmed by 3 bases and J by 14 bases, leaving 17 bases between them. Per the germline V gene, CDR1 is SGHTA and CDR2 is FQGNSA. The DNA of the CDR3 is TGTGCCAGCAGCTTGCTGAGCGAGGTCAGCACCCTCCACTTT. This sequence encodes CASSLLSEVSTLHF.

This chain links TRBV30 with TRBJ2-7; 7 bases align to TRBD1. This CDR3 comprises 13 residues. Germline CDR1 is GTSNPN and CDR2 is SVGIG (reference sequence). V dropped 2 bases and J dropped 3; count of bases not matched to a gene: 4. DNA for the CDR3: TGTGCCTGGAGTAGGGGACAGAACTACGAGCAGTACTTC. This translates into CAWSRGQNYEQYF.

This rearrangement joins TRBV5-1 to TRBJ1-6; D perhaps matches TRBD1 (5 bases). This CDR3 spans 16 amino acids. Trimming stripped 4 bases from V and 1 base from J, with 12 bases between. In germline, CDR1 is SGHRS, CDR2 YFSETQ. In DNA form, the CDR3 reads TGCGCCAGCAGCCTGGGGGGAGGTTCCTATAATTCACCCCTCCACTTT. Amino acids: CASSLGGGSYNSPLHF.

The chain carries TRBV7-9 and TRBJ1-2, with D possibly being TRBD1 (5 bases). The CDR3 is 13 amino acids. V lost 5 bases and J lost 8, with 15 bases in between. CDR1 and CDR2 (germline): SEHNR, FQNEAQ (reference sequence). The CDR3 DNA reads TGTGCCAGCAGCCCCAAGGGGCTGGGGGGCTACACCTTC. Its translation: CASSPKGLGGYTF. Drawing the rest from reference TRBV7-9 and TRBJ1-2, the complete variable domain is DTGVSQNPRHKITKRGQNVTFRCDPISEHNRLYWYRQTLGQGPEFLTYFQNEAQLEKSRLLSDRFSAERPKGSFSTLEIQRTEQGDSAMYLCASSPKGLGGYTFGSGTRLTVV.

The V gene is TRBV18, the J gene TRBJ1-1; D is perhaps TRBD1 (5 bases). V was pared by 5 bases and J by 0 bases, with 7 bases between. The CDR3 is 13 amino acids. Germline V CDR1 and CDR2: KGHSH, LQKENI. CDR3 nucleotide sequence: TGTGCCAGCTCATCGACAGTGAACACTGAAGCTTTCTTT. Its translation is CASSSTVNTEAFF.

This CDR3 is CASSTPGQSYGYTF. Here the CDR3 DNA reads TGTGCCAGCAGTACACCGGGACAGTCCTATGGCTACACCTTC. The chain links TRBV28 to TRBJ1-2, with 7 nucleotides matching TRBD1. This CDR3 has 14 amino acids. The junction had 7 bases not matched to a gene; V was cut back by 5 bases and J by 4 bases. CDR1 is MDHEN, CDR2 SYDVKM, per germline.

The table lists this clone with a few counts. V and J are TRBV9 and TRBJ2-2, with 9 bases fitting TRBD1. The CDR3 covers 17 residues. Germline values: CDR1 SGDLS, CDR2 YYNGEE. The junction had 14 bases not matched to a gene; V was cut back by 4 bases and J by 7 bases. DNA for the CDR3: TGTGCCAGCAGCCCCACCCCGGGACAGGGACGGATCGGGGAGCTGTTTTTT. It translates to CASSPTPGQGRIGELFF.

V is TRBV12-5 and J is TRBJ2-5; D possibly corresponds to TRBD1 (6 bases). Germline V gives CDR1 LGHNT, CDR2 FRNRAP. This CDR3 region has 17 residues. The V and J ends lost 0 bases and 2 bases respectively, with 16 bases between them. DNA for the CDR3: TGTGCTAGTGGTTTGGTAATCACAGGGTCCTTTCAAGAGACCCAGTACTTC. The encoded protein is CASGLVITGSFQETQYF.

J is TRBJ1-2 and V is TRBV7-8, with D possibly TRBD1 on 6 matching bases. Germline CDR1 and CDR2: SGHVS and FQNEAQ. Trimming shortened V by 0 bases and J by 0 bases, and 20 bases separated the two germline ends. The CDR3 spans 19 residues. CDR3 in DNA: TGTGCCAGCAGCTTAGCCCTAGGGGGTACAGGGCCCGCTAACTATGGCTACACCTTC. Its protein product is CASSLALGGTGPANYGYTF.

This chain links TRBV6-5 with TRBJ2-1, with 11 bases that match TRBD1. The germline V gene encodes CDR1 MNHEY and CDR2 SVGAGI. The V segment lost 2 bases and the J segment 8 bases; nucleotides outside the gene matches: 8. CDR3 length: 16 amino acids. The chain's CDR3 is CASSYLGQGAFDEQFF. CDR3 in DNA: TGTGCCAGCAGTTACCTAGGACAGGGGGCGTTCGATGAGCAGTTCTTC.

This clone appeared a few times. This chain joins TRBV19 and TRBJ2-3; D possibly corresponds to TRBD1 (6 bases). CDR3 size: 15 residues. Germline-derived CDR1 and CDR2 are LNHDA and SQIVND (reference sequence). V was clipped by 1 base and J by 2 bases, with 10 bases between them. CDR3 protein: CASSIGTVTTDTQYF. CDR3 nucleotide sequence: TGTGCCAGTAGTATAGGGACAGTGACCACAGATACGCAGTATTTT.

This rearrangement joins TRBV20-1 to TRBJ2-7; no clear D gene. The CDR3 contains 11 residues. Germline lookup yields CDR1 DFQATT and CDR2 SNEGSKA (reference sequence). The germline V and J ends were trimmed by 5 bases and 7 bases, with 12 bases remaining between them. In DNA form, the CDR3 reads TGCAGTGCTCTCCCTGTTAGAGAGCAGTACTTC. Translating it yields CSALPVREQYF.

The chain couples TRBV7-2 to TRBJ1-3; D gene unclear. This CDR3 is 15 amino acids long. The V end lost 2 bases, the J end lost 0 bases, and 8 bases lay between the germline ends. The germline V gene encodes CDR1 SGHTA and CDR2 FQGNSA. Here the CDR3 reads CASSLFRGSGNTIYF. For the CDR3, the DNA is TGTGCCAGCAGCTTATTTCGGGGCTCTGGAAACACCATATATTTT.

The chain carries TRBV7-2 and TRBJ2-1; weak D call: TRBD1 (6 bases). Germline assignment: CDR1 SGHTA and CDR2 FQGNSA. With 5 bases removed from V and 1 base from J, the gap between germline ends came to 12 bases. The CDR3 loop spans 15 amino acids. This chain's CDR3 is CASSPDRSSYNEQFF. In DNA form, the CDR3 reads TGTGCCAGCAGCCCTGACAGGTCGTCCTACAATGAGCAGTTCTTC.